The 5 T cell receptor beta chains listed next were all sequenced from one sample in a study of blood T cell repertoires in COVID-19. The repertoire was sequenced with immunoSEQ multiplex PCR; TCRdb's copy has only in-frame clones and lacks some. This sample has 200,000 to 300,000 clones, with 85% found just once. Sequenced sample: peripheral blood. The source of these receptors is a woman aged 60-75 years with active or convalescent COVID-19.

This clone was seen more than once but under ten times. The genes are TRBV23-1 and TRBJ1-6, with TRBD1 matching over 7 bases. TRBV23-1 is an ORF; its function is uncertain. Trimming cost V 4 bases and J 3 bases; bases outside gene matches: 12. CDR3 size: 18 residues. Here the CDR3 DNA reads TGCGCCAGCAGTCCGTATCGACAGGGCCGTCACTATAATTCACCCCTCCACTTT. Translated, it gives CASSPYRQGRHYNSPLHF.

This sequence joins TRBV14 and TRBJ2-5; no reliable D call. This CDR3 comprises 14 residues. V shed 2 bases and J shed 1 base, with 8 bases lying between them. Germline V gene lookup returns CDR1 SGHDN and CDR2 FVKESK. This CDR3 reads CASSQLGTQETQYF. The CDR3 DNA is TGTGCCAGCAGCCAACTAGGTACCCAAGAGACCCAGTACTTC.

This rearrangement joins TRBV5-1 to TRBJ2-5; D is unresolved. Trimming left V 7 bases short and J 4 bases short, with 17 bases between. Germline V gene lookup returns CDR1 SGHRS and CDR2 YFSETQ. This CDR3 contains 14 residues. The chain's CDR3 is CASQTEAALETQYF. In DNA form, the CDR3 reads TGCGCCAGCCAGACTGAGGCTGCATTAGAGACCCAGTACTTC.

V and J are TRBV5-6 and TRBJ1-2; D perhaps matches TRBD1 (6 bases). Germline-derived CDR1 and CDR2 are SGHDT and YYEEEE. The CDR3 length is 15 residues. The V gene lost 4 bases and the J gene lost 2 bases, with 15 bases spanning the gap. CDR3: CASSQGRGANYGYTF. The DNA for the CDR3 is TGTGCCAGCAGCCAGGGGCGGGGGGCAAACTATGGCTACACCTTC.

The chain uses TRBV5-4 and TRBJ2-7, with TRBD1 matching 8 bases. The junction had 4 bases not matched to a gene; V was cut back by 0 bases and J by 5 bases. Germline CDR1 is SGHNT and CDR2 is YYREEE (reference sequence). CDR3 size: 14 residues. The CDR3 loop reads CASSLGQGLDEQYV. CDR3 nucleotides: TGTGCCAGCAGCTTGGGACAGGGGTTGGACGAGCAGTACGTC.